These T cell receptor beta chains were read from a single sample in a study of T cell repertoires in cytomegalovirus infection. Their recognized antigens are unknown. TCRdb reprocessed the reads via MiXCR and lists one record per CDR3 protein. The profile covers some 920,000 distinct CDR3 sequences, with roughly 31% appearing a single time and around 15% taken by the ten largest. The material was cultured CD8+ T cells from PBMCs, obtained from culture after CMV antigen stimulation. These receptors were obtained from a human donor in good health (CMV status not recorded). Some clones in this sample may be carry-over from other donors' samples. Each CDR3 is given with its conserved first and last residue.

V	J	length	CDR3
TRBV20-1	TRBJ2-1	16	CSARRLAESSYNEQFF
TRBV7-9	TRBJ2-7	13	CASSGRVRDEQYF
TRBV6-2/TRBV6-3	TRBJ2-1	15	CASSYSRGGRDEQFF
TRBV7-2	TRBJ2-3	14	CASSLVDRVDTQYF
TRBV19	TRBJ1-1	10	CASISAEAFF
TRBV7-9	TRBJ1-1	12	CASSLGGGGAFF
TRBV27	TRBJ2-1	24	CASSLPPPPRRGHEAHQSYNEQFF
TRBV7-2	TRBJ1-4	16	CASSLEGDSPDEKLFF
TRBV5-6	TRBJ2-1	16	CASGPLRDNPNNEQFF
TRBV27	TRBJ1-4	15	CASSLLPYSGEKLFF
TRBV7-9	TRBJ2-1	13	CASSLDMVNEQFF
TRBV15	TRBJ2-1	11	CATSRSHEQFF
TRBV6-6	TRBJ2-1	17	CASSYPRQGGSYNEQFF
TRBV7-9	TRBJ2-2	16	CASSTFGGGITGELFF
TRBV28	TRBJ2-4	14	CASTFSGAKNIQYF
TRBV19	TRBJ1-1	13	CASLQGMNTEAFF
TRBV10-3	TRBJ2-7	14	CAISSGGASYEQYF
TRBV4-1	TRBJ2-1	17	CASSQGVTTSYYNEQFF
TRBV7-9	TRBJ2-7	17	CASSGAHDRDLTYEQYF
TRBV6-2/TRBV6-3	TRBJ2-5	14	CASSYAGQQETQYF
TRBV6-2/TRBV6-3	TRBJ1-2	12	CASRTTGTGYTF
TRBV6-5	TRBJ1-2	15	CASSYYRGDNYGYTF
TRBV7-2	TRBJ2-3	18	CASSSRLLAGGHTDTQYF
TRBV5-3	TRBJ1-6	15	CASSSSGQVPFLIHF
TRBV11-3	TRBJ2-1	16	CASSSSTSGTYNEQFF
TRBV7-2	TRBJ2-5	15	CASSRNRGGQETQYF
TRBV7-8	TRBJ2-1	15	CASTLDSNFYNEQFF
TRBV7-2	TRBJ1-1	18	CASSSLHGRAIANTEAFF
TRBV4-1	TRBJ2-1	14	CASSQHQGRNEQFF
TRBV27	TRBJ2-3	17	CASSLYPSGGDPDTQYF
TRBV7-9	TRBJ2-1	15	CASSLGGSPGVEQFF
TRBV6-1	TRBJ1-2	14	CASSELRGNYGYTF
TRBV6-6	TRBJ2-1	18	CASSYGADRVGLDNEQFF
TRBV6-5	TRBJ2-1	15	CASRTSESSYNEQFF
TRBV12-3/TRBV12-4	TRBJ1-3	13	CASSFSPGGTIYF
TRBV7-6	TRBJ2-7	14	CASSPGASGGEQYF
TRBV7-8	TRBJ2-3	15	CASSLDRPLPDTQYF